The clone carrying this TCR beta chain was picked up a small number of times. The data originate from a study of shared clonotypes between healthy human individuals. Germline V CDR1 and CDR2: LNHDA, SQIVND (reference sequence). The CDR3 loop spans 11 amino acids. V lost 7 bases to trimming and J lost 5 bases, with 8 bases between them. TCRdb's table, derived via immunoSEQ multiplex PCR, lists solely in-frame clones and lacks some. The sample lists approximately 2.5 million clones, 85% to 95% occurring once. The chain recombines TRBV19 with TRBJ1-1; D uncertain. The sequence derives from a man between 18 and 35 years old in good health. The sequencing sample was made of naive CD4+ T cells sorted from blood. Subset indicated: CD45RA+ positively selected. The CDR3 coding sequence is TGTGCCAGTACCCTACAAACTGAAGCTTTCTTT. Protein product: CASTLQTEAFF. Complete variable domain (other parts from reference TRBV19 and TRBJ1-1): DGGITQSPKYLFRKEGQNVTLSCEQNLNHDAMYWYRQDPGQGLRLIYYSQIVNDFQKGDIAEGYSVSREKKESFPLTVTSAQKNPTAFYLCASTLQTEAFFGQGTRLTVV.